These 7 T cell receptor beta chains share one sample of origin, sequenced in a study of T-cell reconstitution after alpha-beta-depleted transplantation in children. Using unique molecular identifiers, the investigators prepared the TCRbeta library. In TCRdb, the PCR reads were re-called with MiXCR into one record per CDR3 protein. This table has roughly 240,000 distinct CDR3 sequences, 8.2% appearing once. Sequenced here: PBMCs, mostly from graft donor cells, sampled 180 days after TCRalphabeta/CD19-depleted stem cell transplant. These TCRs come from a male patient between 10 and 17 years old who had a stem cell transplant for acute lymphoblastic leukemia, so the T cells may come from the graft donor.

This clonotype was seen repeatedly, ten times or more. V is TRBV10-1 and J is TRBJ2-1, with D possibly TRBD2 on 5 matching bases. Between the trimmed V and J ends, which lost 2 bases and 7 bases, there was a span of 12 bases. The germline V gene encodes CDR1 WNHNN and CDR2 SYGVQD (reference sequence). The CDR3 length is 14 residues. The CDR3 coding sequence is TGCGCCAGCAGTGAGCAGCCTAGCAGTAATGAGCAGTTCTTC. Translation: CASSEQPSSNEQFF.

The sample holds many counts of this clonotype. V usage is TRBV12-3 or TRBV12-4 and J usage is TRBJ1-6; D not resolved. CDR3 size: 13 residues. V lost 6 bases to trimming and J lost 12 bases, with 15 bases between them. The CDR3 nucleotides are TGTGCCAGCAGGCGAGCCAGCACGGTACCCCTCCACTTT. It is translated as CASRRASTVPLHF.

The table lists this clonotype with many counts. The chain combines TRBV5-6 with TRBJ2-7, with TRBD1 as a possible D gene (5 bases). From germline, CDR1 is SGHDT and CDR2 YYEEEE. The CDR3 has 15 amino acids. Trimming left V 2 bases short and J 4 bases short, with 16 bases between. CDR3 amino acids: CASSLMGRWGYEQYF. In nucleotides, the CDR3 is TGTGCCAGCAGCTTAATGGGGCGGTGGGGTTACGAGCAGTACTTC. The full variable domain, completed using reference TRBV5-6 and TRBJ2-7, is DAGVTQSPTHLIKTRGQQVTLRCSPKSGHDTVSWYQQALGQGPQFIFQYYEEEERQRGNFPDRFSGHQFPNYSSELNVNALLLGDSALYLCASSLMGRWGYEQYFGPGTRLTVT.

Of note for this clonotype: At one of its ends the junction is not consistent with the germline gene, which may arise from a read error. J is TRBJ2-6 and V is TRBV6-2 or TRBV6-3; TRBD1 matches 8 bases. The length of the CDR3 is 18 residues. Germline-derived CDR1 and CDR2 are MNHEY and SVGEGT. DNA for the CDR3: TGTGCCAGCAGTTACTCCCGGGACAGGAGATTAGGGGCCAACATCCTGACTTTC. Translating gives CASSYSRDRRLGANILTF.

This clonotype was seen ten or more times. The chain is built from TRBV5-1 and TRBJ2-4; D remains ambiguous. The germline V and J ends were trimmed by 4 bases and 1 base, with 9 bases remaining between them. The germline V gene encodes CDR1 SGHRS and CDR2 YFSETQ. The CDR3 length is 14 residues. The CDR3 region has the DNA TGCGCCAGCAGCCCTACCGGGGCCAAAAACATTCAGTACTTC. It specifies CASSPTGAKNIQYF.

For the CDR3, the DNA is TGTGCCAGCAGCTTTACTAGCGGGAGGTACCCCGGGGAGCTGTTTTTT. Encoded protein: CASSFTSGRYPGELFF. This chain links TRBV7-3 with TRBJ2-2; TRBD2 matches at 12 bases. Germline assignment: CDR1 SGHTA and CDR2 FQGTGA. With V trimmed by 3 bases and J by 6 bases, 5 bases remained unmatched. This CDR3 comprises 16 residues.

This clonotype has ten or more counts. J is TRBJ1-1 and V is TRBV9; 7 bases are a match to TRBD1. The germline V gene has CDR1 SGDLS and CDR2 YYNGEE. The CDR3 extends over 14 amino acids. V trimming: 0 bases; J trimming: 7 bases; junction bases outside the gene matches: 6. The CDR3 DNA is TGTGCCAGCAGCGTAGGGAGAGGGGGCGGTGAAGCTTTCTTT. Its translation: CASSVGRGGGEAFF. The entire variable domain, with the rest obtained from reference TRBV9 and TRBJ1-1, is as follows: DSGVTQTPKHLITATGQRVTLRCSPRSGDLSVYWYQQSLDQGLQFLIQYYNGEERAKGNILERFSAQQFPDLHSELNLSSLELGDSALYFCASSVGRGGGEAFFGQGTRLTVV.